This TCR beta chain was obtained from a study of blood T cell repertoires in COVID-19. Overall study context: Samples taken during acute and convalescent COVID-19 were collected in the United States, Italy and Spain. PBMCs, B-cell-depleted T cells, or T cells were the source of the cDNA or gDNA that made up the material.

Original handling: Reference gene primer amplification yielded estimated nucleated cell counts. The method was immunoSEQ multiplex PCR; TCRdb's version includes in-frame clones alone and lacks a portion of them. The DNA was the basis for D and trimming; V, J and clone size are from that table. The sample consists of approximately 140,000 clones, just under 85% of them appearing once. The age range of participants was 18 to 89 years, with residence in under 25 US areas. This clone was counted a single time. CDR1 and CDR2 from the germline V gene are SGHKS and YYEKEE (reference sequence). V lost 2 bases to trimming and J lost 2 bases, with 10 bases between them. The CDR3 loop spans 14 amino acids.

Specimen: PBMCs or T cells enriched from blood (not recorded which). J is TRBJ1-1 and V is TRBV5-5, with D uncertain. This sequence originates from a woman aged 50 to 60 with acute COVID-19. CDR3: CASSLTGQNTEAFF. Written as DNA, the CDR3 is TGTGCCAGCAGCTTAACCGGTCAAAACACTGAAGCTTTCTTT.